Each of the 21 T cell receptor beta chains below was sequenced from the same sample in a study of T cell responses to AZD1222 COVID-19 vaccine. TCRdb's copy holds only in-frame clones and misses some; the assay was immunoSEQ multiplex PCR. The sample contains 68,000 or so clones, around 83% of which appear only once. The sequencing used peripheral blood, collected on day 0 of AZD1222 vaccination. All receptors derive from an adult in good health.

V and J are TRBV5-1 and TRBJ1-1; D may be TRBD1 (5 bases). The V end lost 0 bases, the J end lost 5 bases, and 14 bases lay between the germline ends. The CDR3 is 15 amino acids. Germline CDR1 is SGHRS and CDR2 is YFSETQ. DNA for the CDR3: TGCGCCAGCAGCTTGGAGGTCAGGGTGGGTACTGAAGCTTTCTTT. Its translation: CASSLEVRVGTEAFF.

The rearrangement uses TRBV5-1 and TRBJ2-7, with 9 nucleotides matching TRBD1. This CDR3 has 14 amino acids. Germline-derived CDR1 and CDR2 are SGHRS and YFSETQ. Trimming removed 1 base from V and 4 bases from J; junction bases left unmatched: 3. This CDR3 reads CASSLRDRVYEQYF. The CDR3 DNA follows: TGCGCCAGCAGCTTGAGGGACAGGGTGTACGAGCAGTACTTC.

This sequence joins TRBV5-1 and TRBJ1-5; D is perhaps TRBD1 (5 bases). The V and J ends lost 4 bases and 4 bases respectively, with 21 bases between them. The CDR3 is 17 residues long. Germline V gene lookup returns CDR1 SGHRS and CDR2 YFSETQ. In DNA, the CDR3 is TGCGCCAGCAGCCCGGGACCCAGTGGAAAGGGAAATCAGCCCCAGCATTTT. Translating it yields CASSPGPSGKGNQPQHF. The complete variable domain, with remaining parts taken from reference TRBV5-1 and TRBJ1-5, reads KAGVTQTPRYLIKTRGQQVTLSCSPISGHRSVSWYQQTPGQGLQFLFEYFSETQRNKGNFPGRFSGRQFSNSRSEMNVSTLELGDSALYLCASSPGPSGKGNQPQHFGDGTRLSIL.

CDR3 DNA: TGCGCCAGCAGCTTACTACAGGGTCCCTACGAGCAGTACTTC. Translating gives CASSLLQGPYEQYF. The chain links TRBV5-1 to TRBJ2-7; a possible D gene is TRBD1 (6 bases). The CDR3 loop spans 14 amino acids. CDR1 is SGHRS and CDR2 is YFSETQ in the germline V gene. The V gene lost 2 bases and the J gene lost 2 bases, with 11 bases spanning the gap.

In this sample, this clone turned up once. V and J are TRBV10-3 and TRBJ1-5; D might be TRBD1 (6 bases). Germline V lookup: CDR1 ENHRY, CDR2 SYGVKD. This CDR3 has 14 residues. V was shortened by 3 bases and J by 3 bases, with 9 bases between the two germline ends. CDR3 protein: CAISERGDNQPQHF. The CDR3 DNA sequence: TGTGCCATCAGTGAAAGGGGGGACAATCAGCCCCAGCATTTT.

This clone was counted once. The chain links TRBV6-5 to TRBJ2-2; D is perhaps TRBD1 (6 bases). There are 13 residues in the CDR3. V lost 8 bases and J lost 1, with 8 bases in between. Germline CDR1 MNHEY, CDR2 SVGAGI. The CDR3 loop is CASWGQNTGELFF. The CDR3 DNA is TGTGCCAGCTGGGGACAGAACACCGGGGAGCTGTTTTTT.

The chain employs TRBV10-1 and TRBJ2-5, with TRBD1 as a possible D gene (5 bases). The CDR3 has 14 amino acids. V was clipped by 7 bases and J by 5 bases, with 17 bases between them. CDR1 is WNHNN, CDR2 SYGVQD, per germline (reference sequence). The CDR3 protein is CASKGSGFGETQYF. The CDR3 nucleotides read TGCGCCAGCAAAGGCTCAGGGTTTGGGGAGACCCAGTACTTC.

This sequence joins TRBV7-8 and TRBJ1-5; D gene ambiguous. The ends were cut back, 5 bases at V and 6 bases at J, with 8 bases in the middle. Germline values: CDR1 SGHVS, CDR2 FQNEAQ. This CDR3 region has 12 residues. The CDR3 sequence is CASSTYSQPQHF. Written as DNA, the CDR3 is TGTGCCAGCAGCACCTATTCTCAGCCCCAGCATTTT.

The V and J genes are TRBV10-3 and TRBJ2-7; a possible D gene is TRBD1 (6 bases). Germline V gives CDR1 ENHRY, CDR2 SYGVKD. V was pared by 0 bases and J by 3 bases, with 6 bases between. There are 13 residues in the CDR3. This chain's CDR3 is CAISESGGYEQYF. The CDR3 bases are TGTGCCATCAGTGAGTCAGGGGGCTACGAGCAGTACTTC.

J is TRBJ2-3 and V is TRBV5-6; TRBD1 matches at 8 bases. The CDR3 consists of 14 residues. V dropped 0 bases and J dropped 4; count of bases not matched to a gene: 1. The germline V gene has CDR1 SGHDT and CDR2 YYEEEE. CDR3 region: CASSLGTGSDTQYF. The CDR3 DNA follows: TGTGCCAGCAGCTTGGGGACAGGGTCAGATACGCAGTATTTT.

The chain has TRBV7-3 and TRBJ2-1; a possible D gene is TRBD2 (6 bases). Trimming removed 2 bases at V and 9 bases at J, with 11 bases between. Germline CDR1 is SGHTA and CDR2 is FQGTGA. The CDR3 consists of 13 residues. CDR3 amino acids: CASSLGTEGEQFF. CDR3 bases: TGTGCCAGCAGCTTAGGGACTGAAGGTGAGCAGTTCTTC.

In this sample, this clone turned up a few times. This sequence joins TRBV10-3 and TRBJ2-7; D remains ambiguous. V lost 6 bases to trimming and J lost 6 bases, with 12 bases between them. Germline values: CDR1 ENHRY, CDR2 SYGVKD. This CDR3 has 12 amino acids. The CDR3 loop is CAISPDDGEQYF. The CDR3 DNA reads TGTGCCATCAGCCCGGATGACGGCGAGCAGTACTTC.

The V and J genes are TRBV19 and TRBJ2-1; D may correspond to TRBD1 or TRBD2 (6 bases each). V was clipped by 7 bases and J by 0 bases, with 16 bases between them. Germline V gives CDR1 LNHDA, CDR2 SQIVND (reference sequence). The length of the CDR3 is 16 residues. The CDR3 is CASISPGASSYNEQFF. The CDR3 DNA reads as TGTGCCAGTATCTCTCCGGGGGCAAGCTCCTACAATGAGCAGTTCTTC.

The CDR3 sequence is CASSESYRGPGSNQPQHF. The CDR3 nucleotides read TGCGCCAGCAGCGAAAGCTACAGGGGGCCAGGCAGCAATCAGCCCCAGCATTTT. V and J are TRBV10-2 and TRBJ1-5, with 9 bases fitting TRBD1. The CDR3 consists of 18 residues. Germline V gene sequence: CDR1 WSHSY, CDR2 SAAADI. V trimming: 6 bases; J trimming: 1 base; junction bases outside the gene matches: 13.

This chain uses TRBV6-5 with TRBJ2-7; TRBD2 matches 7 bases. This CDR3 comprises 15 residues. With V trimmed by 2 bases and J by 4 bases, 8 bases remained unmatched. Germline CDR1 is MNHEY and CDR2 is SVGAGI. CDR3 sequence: CASSYGSGGSYEQYF. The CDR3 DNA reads TGTGCCAGCAGTTACGGGTCGGGGGGTTCGTACGAGCAGTACTTC.

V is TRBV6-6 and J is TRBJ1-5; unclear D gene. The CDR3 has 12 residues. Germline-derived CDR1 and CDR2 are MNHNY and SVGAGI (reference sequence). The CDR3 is CASSEFNQPQHF. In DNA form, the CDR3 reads TGTGCGTCTTCGGAGTTCAATCAGCCCCAGCATTTT.

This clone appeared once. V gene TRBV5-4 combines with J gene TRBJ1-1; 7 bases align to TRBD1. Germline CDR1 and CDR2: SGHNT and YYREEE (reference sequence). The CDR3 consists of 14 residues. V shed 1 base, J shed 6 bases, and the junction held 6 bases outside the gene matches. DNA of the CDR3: TGTGCCAGCAGCTTGTTGGGACAGCACGCTGAAGCTTTCTTT. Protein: CASSLLGQHAEAFF. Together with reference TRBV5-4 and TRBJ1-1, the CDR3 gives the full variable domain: ETGVTQSPTHLIKTRGQQVTLRCSSQSGHNTVSWYQQALGQGPQFIFQYYREEENGRGNFPPRFSGLQFPNYSSELNVNALELDDSALYLCASSLLGQHAEAFFGQGTRLTVV.

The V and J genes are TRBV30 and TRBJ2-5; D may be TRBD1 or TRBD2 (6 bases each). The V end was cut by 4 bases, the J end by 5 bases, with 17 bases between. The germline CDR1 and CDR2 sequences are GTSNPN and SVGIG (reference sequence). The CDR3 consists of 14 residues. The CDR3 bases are TGTGCCTGGATGGGCCCGGGGGCTTACGAGACCCAGTACTTC. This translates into CAWMGPGAYETQYF. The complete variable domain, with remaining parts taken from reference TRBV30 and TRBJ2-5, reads SQTIHQWPATLVQPVGSPLSLECTVEGTSNPNLYWYRQAAGRGLQLLFYSVGIGQISSEVPQNLSASRPQDRQFILSSKKLLLSDSGFYLCAWMGPGAYETQYFGPGTRLLVL.

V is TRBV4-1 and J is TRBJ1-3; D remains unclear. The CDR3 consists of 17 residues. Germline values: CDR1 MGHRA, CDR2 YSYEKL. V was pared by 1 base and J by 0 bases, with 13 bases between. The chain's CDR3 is CASSQVEGRSSGNTIYF. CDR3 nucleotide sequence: TGCGCCAGCAGCCAAGTCGAAGGGCGTAGCTCTGGAAACACCATATATTTT.

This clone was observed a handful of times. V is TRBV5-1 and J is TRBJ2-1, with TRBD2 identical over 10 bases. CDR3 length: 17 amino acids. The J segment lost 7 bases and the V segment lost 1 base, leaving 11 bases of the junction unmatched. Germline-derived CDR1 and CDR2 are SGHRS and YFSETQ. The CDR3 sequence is CASSLWPSGGAGNEQFF. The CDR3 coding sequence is TGCGCCAGCAGCTTGTGGCCCAGCGGGGGGGCCGGGAATGAGCAGTTCTTC.

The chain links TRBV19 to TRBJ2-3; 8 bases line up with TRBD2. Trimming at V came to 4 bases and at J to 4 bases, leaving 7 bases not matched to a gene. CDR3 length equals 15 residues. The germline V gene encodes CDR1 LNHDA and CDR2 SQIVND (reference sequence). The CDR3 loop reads CASSKVRGDADTQYF. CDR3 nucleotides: TGTGCCAGTAGTAAAGTGCGGGGGGACGCAGATACGCAGTATTTT.